This T cell receptor beta chain came from a study of cytomegalovirus exposure and HLA in healthy donors (dated by TCRdb to 2016 to 2017). About the study as a whole: According to an earlier analysis of 550 to 700 of the donors, about 180 million T cells yielded approximately 120 million unique TCR beta sequences and approximately 300 Gb of sequence data. Approximately 310 gigabases of sequencing data and some 85 million unique TCR sequences were included in an early release covering roughly 700 HLA-typed donors. Of the 350 to 450 genotyped donors, around 81% fell in the genetic ancestry cluster associated with self-reported Caucasian donors. The study aimed to test whether signatures of past pathogen exposure could be identified by cataloging public T cell receptors. The T cell repertoires of roughly 660 subjects were profiled by immunosequencing and related to cytomegalovirus serostatus. A separate validation cohort of roughly 120 different subjects was used in addition to the approximately 700-subject first cohort. High-throughput TCR immunosequencing, statistical association of individual TCRs with disease status, and machine learning were combined to predict cytomegalovirus infection status. To study patterns of TCR occurrence, a later analysis re-analyzed previously published TCR beta repertoires from 500 to 850 donors and added high-resolution HLA genotyping. Rather than using new phenotypic data, the later analysis identified candidate immune exposures from TCR beta sequences and from how often those sequences occurred across donors. In an earlier analysis of 500 to 650 of the donors, high-throughput TCR beta sequencing was used to judge whether each TCR beta V gene segment behaved as functional or pseudogenic. Donor age, sex, ethnicity and CMV serostatus were compiled together with the repertoire data. Genome-wide SNP genotypes for about 65% of the 666 donors were used in a later genetic analysis, which treated that subset as a discovery cohort. Every repertoire in the discovery cohort had been generated on one and the same sequencing platform. HLA typing covered class I and class II loci at four-digit resolution. The number of typed donors differed by locus: about 629-630 for A, B, C, DRB1 and DQB1; approximately 540 for DQA1; fewer than 610 for DPA1; and around 450 for DPB1. Five DR-DQ haplotypes were handled as single units for association and clustering because linkage in the cohort was strong. Across roughly 420 genotyped donors of the cohort, an average of about 240,000 unique TCR beta nucleotide sequences per donor were sequenced, and around 19% of those sequences were non-productive.

Overall study outcomes, separate from this receptor: Because counts were too low, about 15 rarely observed V segments, including chromosome 9 orphons, were left out of the earlier analysis of 500 to 650 of the donors. In vitro tests confirmed that three of the cytomegalovirus-associated TCR beta chains recognize cytomegalovirus antigens. This cohort had only TCR beta chains sequenced, and the lack of alpha or paired-chain data limited which features could be detected. Most CMV-associated TCR beta chains appeared to be HLA-restricted in a later analysis, and the HLA associations seemed to be driven largely by CMV exposure. In both the original and validation cohorts, the classifier was reported to diagnose cytomegalovirus status with high specificity and sensitivity. In a later analysis, TCR association rates were found to vary across HLA loci, with the most associated TCRs seen for DRB1 alleles and the fewest for HLA-C alleles. In a later genetic analysis, fewer N-insertions in productive TCRs were reported among donors in an Asian-associated ancestry cluster than the roughly 700-donor mean. A further reported finding was that TCR beta sequences accurately predicted the HLA-A and HLA-B alleles for most subjects in the first cohort. The only immune exposure information available for the cohort was CMV serostatus. According to the authors, the approach could potentially be generalized to other disease states and immunological phenotypes. When HLA alleles, especially DR and DQ, strongly co-occurred, TCR associations were difficult to assign to individual alleles. Across donors, most TCR sequences were observed very rarely, whereas some public TCRs were present in many individuals. Because HLA typing was unavailable for some donors at each locus, only the typed subset was used in association tests. Broadly in line with IMGT annotations, most TCR beta V segments showed up in productive rearrangements about 90% or about 30% of the time in an earlier analysis of approximately 600 of the donors. Specific HLA alleles were associated with over 15,000 TCR beta sequences at a false discovery rate of 0.05 in a later analysis. A later analysis reported that several top co-occurrence clusters appeared linked to parvovirus B19, influenza, CMV and Epstein-Barr virus. Roughly uniform sequencing depth across donors was assumed in presence/absence analyses, although this assumption may not hold. V-gene and J-gene trimming of TCR beta chains was associated with a missense DCLRE1C variant in a later genetic analysis, and the association was replicated in an independent cohort. In a later analysis, HLA-associated TCR beta chains showed more clonal expansion and lower generation probabilities than non-associated chains that were equally common. The sequencing pipeline was judged likely to have produced a cluster of highly shared sequence variants as a technical artifact. In the study, 150 to 200 TCR beta chains were listed as associated with cytomegalovirus. Linkage disequilibrium might explain the correlated functional status among segregating V segments, but an unknown experimental factor could not be excluded.

The cohort comprised some 730 healthy bone marrow donors. All cohort members were sampled while nominally healthy, although unrecorded immune exposures were likely present. The donor was CMV seronegative and belonged to the group of over 300 seronegative cohort members. A peripheral blood sample was collected from each donor, and TCR beta sequencing was performed on peripheral blood mononuclear cells. The Qiagen DNeasy Blood Extraction Kit was used to extract genomic DNA from the blood cell samples. On this clone: Its antigen is unknown. No per-base quality is available; no much larger clone lies one base away.

The method was the immunoSEQ multiplex PCR assay. The multiplex PCR relied on a mix of 60 forward primers for TCR Vbeta segments and 13 reverse primers for TCR Jbeta segments. Amplification of the CDR3 region of rearranged TCR beta genes was performed with a multiplex PCR assay on genomic DNA. The Illumina HiSeq System was used to sequence the amplified TCR beta libraries as 87-base-pair reads. In the paper's pipeline: A later analysis tallied roughly 78 million unique TCR beta chains across the 600 to 700 repertoires, and some 10 million of those chains were shared by two or more donors. Raw reads were error-corrected and collapsed into unique sequences with a nearest-neighbor algorithm that merged closely related sequences to remove PCR and sequencing errors. To assign V, D and J gene segments, CDR3 sequences were aligned to IMGT reference sequences. Each retained sequence needed at least a six-nucleotide match to both a V gene segment and a J gene segment. A rearrangement counted as productive if the CDR3 had no stop codons and remained in frame with V and J, and every other rearrangement counted as non-productive. CDR3 was defined according to IMGT convention as the region running from the second conserved V-encoded cysteine to the conserved J-encoded phenylalanine. The earlier analysis of around 640 of the donors excluded sequences that lacked an unambiguous match to a single V gene segment. An earlier analysis of a few hundred of the donors called V segments functional above 56.7% productive rearrangements and segregating when the between-donor standard deviation exceeded 5%. A statistical classification framework was built for diagnosing cytomegalovirus status from the catalog of TCR beta chain sequences. In a later analysis, TCR nucleotide sequences were compared against IMGT/GENE-DB human TR gene sequences so that V and J genes could be assigned. A later analysis assigned CDR3 sequences and most-parsimonious VDJ recombination scenarios with the TCRdist pipeline. In a later analysis, each TCR beta chain was defined by its CDR3 amino acid sequence together with its V-gene family, and reads lacking a unique V-gene family were excluded. To address suspected cross-contamination and a sequencing artifact, a later analysis removed several hundred highly shared, low-generation-probability nucleotide sequences. A later analysis calculated a clonal expansion index for each public chain from normalized within-repertoire ranks of inferred template counts. Generation probabilities in a later analysis came from a VDJ recombination model fitted to out-of-frame rearrangements, and those results were checked against IGoR. In a later analysis, hypergeometric tests were used to score TCR-TCR, TCR-HLA and TCR-CMV co-occurrence, with a repertoire-size bias correction applied to TCR pairs. In a later analysis, false discovery rates were estimated by permuting HLA or CMV assignments 20 times. A later analysis grouped co-occurring TCRs with DBSCAN, adding TCRdist sequence similarity when clustering within HLA-allele-positive subsets. Co-occurrence clustering excluded repertoires with fewer than 30,000 or more than 120,000 public chains, plus five with anomalous nucleotide sharing. TCRdb provides this immuneACCESS table in a form limited to in-frame rearrangements. Some clones are lacking; in checked studies, under half of them reflect an unresolved V gene, and why the rest are absent is not known. The DNA gave D and trimming, while V, J and clone size come from that table. The sample data list approximately 160,000 clones, and 68% of these were observed just once. The ten largest clones capture over 1.2% of the sample.

The sequence came from a man aged 45-65 years in good health and CMV-seronegative. Sequenced input: PBMCs.

The CDR3 here reads CASSLVRGTAFF. The bases are TGTGCCAGCAGCTTAGTCCGGGGTACCGCTTTCTTT. This chain joins TRBV7-2 to TRBJ1-1; the D gene is unclear. CDR1 and CDR2 (SGHTA, FQGNSA) derive from the germline V gene. Trimming takes 1 base from V and 11 bases from J, and the germline ends sit 11 bases apart. The CDR3 goes from the cysteine to the phenylalanine over 12 residues. Of the read, only the CDR3 DNA is kept; its 36 bases are in frame from base 1.